This T cell receptor beta chain appears in the sequencing data of a study of blood T cell repertoires in COVID-19. Across the whole study: The United States, Italy and Spain provided the acute and convalescent COVID-19 samples. PBMCs, B-cell-depleted T cells, or T cells were the source of the cDNA or gDNA that made up the material.

Germline CDR1 is KGHSH and CDR2 is LQKENI. V dropped 3 bases and J dropped 6 bases, with 4 bases sitting between them. The length of the CDR3 is 11 residues. Per the authors' pipeline: Amplification of reference gene primers provided the estimated nucleated cell counts. TCRdb's table, derived via immunoSEQ multiplex PCR, lists solely in-frame clones and lacks some. That table supplies the V and J calls and clone size; D and trimming were determined from the DNA. The table includes 30,000 to 40,000 clones, 80% to 90% detected once. Sequencing used peripheral blood. The TCR sequence derives from an elderly woman with active or convalescent COVID-19. J is TRBJ2-3 and V is TRBV18, with unresolved D. The CDR3 sequence: CASSPEDTQYF. The DNA for the CDR3 is TGTGCCAGCTCACCGGAGGATACGCAGTATTTT.